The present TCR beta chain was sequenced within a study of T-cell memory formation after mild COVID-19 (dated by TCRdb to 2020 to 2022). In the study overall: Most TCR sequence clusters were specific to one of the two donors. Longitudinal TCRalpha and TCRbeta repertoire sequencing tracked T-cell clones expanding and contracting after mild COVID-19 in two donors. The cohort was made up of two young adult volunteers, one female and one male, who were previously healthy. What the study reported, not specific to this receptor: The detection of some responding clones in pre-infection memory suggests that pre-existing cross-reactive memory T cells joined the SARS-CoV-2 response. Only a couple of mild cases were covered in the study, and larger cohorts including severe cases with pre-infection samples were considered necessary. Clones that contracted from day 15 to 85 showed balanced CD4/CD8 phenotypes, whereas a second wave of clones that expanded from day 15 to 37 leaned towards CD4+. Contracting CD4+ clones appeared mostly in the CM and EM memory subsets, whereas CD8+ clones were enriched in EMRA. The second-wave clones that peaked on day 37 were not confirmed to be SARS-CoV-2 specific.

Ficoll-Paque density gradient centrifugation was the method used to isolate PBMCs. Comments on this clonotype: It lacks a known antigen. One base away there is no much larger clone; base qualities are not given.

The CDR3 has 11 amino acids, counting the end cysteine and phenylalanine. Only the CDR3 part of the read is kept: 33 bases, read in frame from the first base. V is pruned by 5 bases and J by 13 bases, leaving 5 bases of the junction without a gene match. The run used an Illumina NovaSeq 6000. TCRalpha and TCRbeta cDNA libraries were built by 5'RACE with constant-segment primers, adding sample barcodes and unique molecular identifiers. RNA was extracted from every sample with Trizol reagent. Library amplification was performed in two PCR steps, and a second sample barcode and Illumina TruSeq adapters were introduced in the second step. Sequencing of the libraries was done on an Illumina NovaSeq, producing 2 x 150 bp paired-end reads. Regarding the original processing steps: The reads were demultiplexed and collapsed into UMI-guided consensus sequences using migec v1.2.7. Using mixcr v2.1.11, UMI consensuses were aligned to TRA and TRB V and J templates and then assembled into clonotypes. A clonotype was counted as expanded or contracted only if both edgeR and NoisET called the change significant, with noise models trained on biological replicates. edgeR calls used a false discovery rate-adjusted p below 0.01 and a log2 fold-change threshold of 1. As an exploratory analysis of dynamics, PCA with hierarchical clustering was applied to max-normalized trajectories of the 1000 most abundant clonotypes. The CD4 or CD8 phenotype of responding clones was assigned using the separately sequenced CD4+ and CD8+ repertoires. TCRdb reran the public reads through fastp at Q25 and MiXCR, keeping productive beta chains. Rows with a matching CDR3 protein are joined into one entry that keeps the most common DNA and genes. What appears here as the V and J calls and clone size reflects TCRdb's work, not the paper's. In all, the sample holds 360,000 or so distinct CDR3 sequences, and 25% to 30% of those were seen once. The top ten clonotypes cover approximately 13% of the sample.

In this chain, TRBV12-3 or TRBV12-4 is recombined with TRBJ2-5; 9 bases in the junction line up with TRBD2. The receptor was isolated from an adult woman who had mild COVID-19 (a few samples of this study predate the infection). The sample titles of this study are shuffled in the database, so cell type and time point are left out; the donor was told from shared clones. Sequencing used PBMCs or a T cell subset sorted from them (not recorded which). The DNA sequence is TGTGCCAGCAGTCAAGGGACTAGCCCGTACTTC. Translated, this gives CASSQGTSPYF.